The 4 T cell receptor beta chains in this list originate from one sample, sequenced in a study of T cells in localized non-small cell lung cancer. The assay was immunoSEQ multiplex PCR, and TCRdb's table has in-frame clones only and misses some. The data show about 36,000 clones, with 87% seen just once and less than 8.5% held by the top ten. The input for sequencing was peripheral blood, taken before any cancer treatment. The receptors were sampled from a woman aged 35-75 years with stage I lung adenocarcinoma.

This clone occurred once. The chain uses TRBV4-2 and TRBJ1-1, with D unresolved. CDR3 size: 12 residues. Germline V gene data show CDR1 as LGHNA and CDR2 as YNFKEQ. Trimming took 2 bases from V and 0 from J, leaving 1 base between them. The CDR3 is CASSQMNTEAFF. The CDR3 coding sequence is TGTGCCAGCAGCCAAATGAACACTGAAGCTTTCTTT.

This chain links TRBV27 with TRBJ2-7, with D hard to call. Trimming removed 6 bases from V and 5 bases from J, with 17 bases in between. Germline V gene lookup returns CDR1 MNHEY and CDR2 SMNVEV (reference sequence). The CDR3 consists of 14 residues. This CDR3 is CASRRKPQLNEQYF. The DNA for the CDR3 is TGTGCCAGCAGAAGAAAACCCCAGCTCAACGAGCAGTACTTC.

About this clone itself: The junction and the germline gene differ at one end; a read error may be behind it. The chain is built from TRBV20-1 and TRBJ1-3; D not resolved. CDR1 is DFQATT, CDR2 SNEGSKA, per germline (reference sequence). The CDR3 extends over 9 amino acids. In DNA form, the CDR3 reads TGCAGTGCTAGCGTCACAGTGGGGTTT. Translated, it gives CSASVTVGF.

The chain recombines TRBV5-4 with TRBJ1-2, with unresolved D. Trimming took 4 bases from V and 8 from J, leaving 18 bases between them. This CDR3 is built from 14 residues. Germline CDR1 SGHNT, CDR2 YYREEE (reference sequence). DNA for the CDR3: TGTGCCAGCAGCCTTTTCGACAAGGTGCACGGCTACACCTTC. Protein product: CASSLFDKVHGYTF.